Each of the 24 T cell receptor beta chains below was sequenced from the same sample in a study of T cells in Graves' hyperthyroidism and ophthalmopathy. Researchers took RNA transcripts and amplified the TCR beta CDR3 regions from them. The HTBI primer set was used in a first-round RT-PCR of the TCR CDR3. TCRdb passed the multiplex PCR reads through MiXCR, listing each CDR3 protein once. Of about 600,000 distinct CDR3 sequences in the sample, around 16% were seen once. Sequencing input: blood. These receptors all come from a woman in her forties with Graves' ophthalmopathy.

In its sample, this clonotype was seen many times. The chain has TRBV5-6 and TRBJ1-6; 8 nucleotides align to TRBD1. V lost 6 bases and J lost 10; bases outside the gene matches: 9. CDR3 size: 14 residues. Germline V gene sequence: CDR1 SGHDT, CDR2 YYEEEE. The DNA for the CDR3 is TGTGCCAGCACCAGGACAGGGCGTGACTCACCCCTCCACTTT. Its translation is CASTRTGRDSPLHF.

This clonotype was picked up many times. The chain carries TRBV2 and TRBJ1-2, with TRBD1 as a possible D gene (6 bases). V shed 6 bases and J shed 6 bases, with 8 bases lying between them. The germline V gene encodes CDR1 SNHLY and CDR2 FYNNEI. The length of the CDR3 is 11 residues. The DNA of the CDR3 is TGTGCCAGCAGGAGGACAGATGGCTACACCTTC. Its protein is CASRRTDGYTF. Full variable domain (rest looked up from reference TRBV2 and TRBJ1-2): EPEVTQTPSHQVTQMGQEVILRCVPISNHLYFYWYRQILGQKVEFLVSFYNNEISEKSEIFDDQFSVERPDGSNFTLKIRSTKLEDSAMYFCASRRTDGYTFGSGTRLTVV.

The CDR3 is CASRPGTSGETQYF. In DNA, the CDR3 is TGTGCCAGCAGACCGGGGACCAGCGGGGAGACCCAGTACTTC. The rearrangement joins TRBV6-1 to TRBJ2-5, with a tentative D call TRBD2 (6 bases). The CDR3 contains 14 residues. V shed 6 bases and J shed 5 bases, with 16 bases lying between them. CDR1 MNHNS and CDR2 SASEGT come from the germline V gene.

J is TRBJ2-7 and V is TRBV4-1; TRBD1 matches 7 bases. Germline-derived CDR1 and CDR2 are MGHRA and YSYEKL. The CDR3 consists of 15 residues. Trimming took 6 bases from V and 0 from J; bases not matched to a gene: 8. CDR3 residues: CASSGTAASSYEQYF. For the CDR3, the DNA is TGCGCCAGCAGTGGGACAGCCGCCAGCTCCTACGAGCAGTACTTC.

At least ten counts were recorded for this clonotype. J is TRBJ2-1 and V is TRBV28; tentatively, D is TRBD1 (6 bases). Germline values: CDR1 MDHEN, CDR2 SYDVKM. V gave up 7 bases and J gave up 7 bases, with 23 bases separating them. This CDR3 spans 16 amino acids. CDR3 DNA sequence: TGTGCCAGCACAGTGCGGACAGCCCCTGTGAATAATGAGCAGTTCTTC. This encodes CASTVRTAPVNNEQFF.

This clonotype turned up a few times. The chain combines TRBV18 with TRBJ2-1, with D perhaps assigned TRBD1 or TRBD2 (5 bases each). Germline V gene data show CDR1 as KGHSH and CDR2 as LQKENI. The V gene lost 8 bases and the J gene lost 7 bases, with 18 bases spanning the gap. The CDR3 length is 14 residues. The CDR3 DNA is TGTGCCAGCCGGCTGGGGGTAAATGAGAATGAGCAGTTCTTC. Protein product: CASRLGVNENEQFF.

In this sample, this clonotype turned up many times. This chain links TRBV2 with TRBJ2-1, with D possibly being TRBD1 or TRBD2 (6 bases each). The CDR3 runs to 14 residues. The germline V and J ends were trimmed by 7 bases and 10 bases, with 20 bases remaining between them. CDR1 is SNHLY and CDR2 is FYNNEI in the germline V gene. The CDR3 sequence is CASTNPGGGGEQFF. In nucleotides, the CDR3 is TGTGCCAGCACTAACCCAGGAGGAGGGGGAGAGCAGTTCTTC.

This clonotype was seen only a few times. The chain uses TRBV5-4 and TRBJ2-3; TRBD2 aligns across 13 bases. The germline gives CDR1 SGHNT, CDR2 YYREEE (reference sequence). This CDR3 is 16 amino acids long. The J segment lost 5 bases and the V segment lost 4 bases, leaving 7 bases of the junction unmatched. The CDR3 loop is CASSHKLAGGRDTQYF. The CDR3 coding sequence is TGTGCCAGCAGCCATAAACTAGCGGGGGGGCGAGATACGCAGTATTTT. Filled out from reference TRBV5-4 and TRBJ2-3, the complete variable domain reads ETGVTQSPTHLIKTRGQQVTLRCSSQSGHNTVSWYQQALGQGPQFIFQYYREEENGRGNFPPRFSGLQFPNYSSELNVNALELDDSALYLCASSHKLAGGRDTQYFGPGTRLTVL.

This clonotype was observed many times. Germline is not matched at one junction end, which may reflect a read error. The rearrangement uses TRBV12-3 or TRBV12-4 and TRBJ1-1; 7 nucleotides line up with TRBD1. The CDR3 is 14 amino acids. The CDR3 is CASSLRGRGTEAFF. CDR3 nucleotides: TGCGCCAGCAGCTTAAGGGGGCGAGGCACTGAAGCTTTCTTT.

The V gene is TRBV6-1, the J gene TRBJ2-2; no definite D call. Germline V CDR1 and CDR2: MNHNS, SASEGT. The V and J ends lost 6 bases and 4 bases respectively, with 15 bases between them. This CDR3 is built from 15 residues. The chain's CDR3 is CASRFVNPGTGELFF. The CDR3 nucleotides read TGTGCCAGCAGATTCGTCAATCCGGGCACCGGGGAGCTGTTTTTT.

Many counts were recorded for this clonotype. The J gene is TRBJ2-5, the V gene TRBV28; TRBD1 is a possible D gene (6 bases). The CDR3 sequence is 12 residues long. V was trimmed by 8 bases and J by 13 bases, leaving 20 bases between them. Germline CDR1 MDHEN, CDR2 SYDVKM. CDR3 amino acids: CASWGLRGQVYF. The CDR3 nucleotides are TGTGCCAGCTGGGGCCTCAGGGGCCAGGTGTACTTC. The full variable domain, with the rest looked up from reference TRBV28 and TRBJ2-5, is DVKVTQSSRYLVKRTGEKVFLECVQDMDHENMFWYRQDPGLGLRLIYFSYDVKMKEKGDIPEGYSVSREKKERFSLILESASTNQTSMYLCASWGLRGQVYFGPGTRLLVL.

This clonotype came up once. Given a much more abundant clone one base away, this may be a read error. The chain uses TRBV11-2 and TRBJ1-1; a possible D gene is TRBD1 (5 bases). Germline V lookup: CDR1 SGHAT, CDR2 FQNNGV. The CDR3 loop spans 15 amino acids. Trimming left V 5 bases short and J 3 bases short, with 16 bases between. CDR3 region: CASSLRGLLDTEAFF. CDR3 nucleotide sequence: TGTGCCAGCAGCCTCCGGGGCCTTTTGGACACTGAAGCTTTCTTT.

This clonotype was seen more than once but under ten times. The J gene is TRBJ2-1, the V gene TRBV7-3, with D possibly being TRBD2 (7 bases). The ends were cut back, 5 bases at V and 7 bases at J, with 18 bases in the middle. The CDR3 spans 15 residues. Germline CDR1 SGHTA, CDR2 FQGTGA. The CDR3 loop reads CASSILGGGRNEQFF. DNA of the CDR3: TGTGCCAGCAGCATACTGGGGGGGGGGCGAAATGAGCAGTTCTTC.

This clonotype was counted only a few times. The genes are TRBV27 and TRBJ1-1; D unclear. The CDR3 totals 13 residues. The germline CDR1 and CDR2 sequences are MNHEY and SMNVEV (reference sequence). The germline V and J ends were trimmed by 5 bases and 5 bases, with 12 bases remaining between them. CDR3 bases: TGTGCCAGCAGTGCCCGACCCTCGACTGAAGCTTTCTTT. Encoded protein: CASSARPSTEAFF.

The chain employs TRBV3-1 and TRBJ2-7, with 14 bases fitting TRBD2. This CDR3 contains 18 residues. The germline V gene encodes CDR1 LGHDT and CDR2 YNNKEL (reference sequence). V dropped 1 base and J dropped 2; count of bases not matched to a gene: 7. CDR3 sequence reads: CASSQATSGRALAYEQYF. DNA of the CDR3: TGTGCCAGCAGCCAAGCGACTAGCGGGAGGGCCTTAGCCTACGAGCAGTACTTC.

The chain couples TRBV4-2 to TRBJ2-7; 8 bases fit TRBD2. The germline gives CDR1 LGHNA, CDR2 YNFKEQ. V was clipped by 5 bases and J by 9 bases; unmatched bases: 15. The CDR3 runs 15 residues. CDR3 nucleotide sequence: TGTGCCAGCAGCGAGGCAGCCGCGGGAGGAGTGGTGCAGTACTTC. Residues: CASSEAAAGGVVQYF.

The chain recombines TRBV10-3 with TRBJ2-3; TRBD2 aligns across 9 bases. V shed 10 bases and J 1 base; nucleotides not matched to a gene: 9. CDR3 size: 15 residues. The germline V gene encodes CDR1 ENHRY and CDR2 SYGVKD. The CDR3, as DNA: TGTGCCACATCAAGACTAGCGGAAGGCACAGATACGCAGTATTTT. Amino acid sequence: CATSRLAEGTDTQYF.

This clonotype was counted at least ten times. The chain has TRBV12-3 or TRBV12-4 and TRBJ2-7, with D hard to call. Trimming removed 1 base at V and 5 bases at J, with 12 bases between. CDR3 length: 14 amino acids. The CDR3 DNA reads TGTGCCAGCAGTTTAGGTGGCTCGAATCACGAGCAGTACTTC. It is translated as CASSLGGSNHEQYF.

This chain connects TRBV5-1 to TRBJ1-1, with D possibly TRBD1 on 6 matching bases. Germline-derived CDR1 and CDR2 are SGHRS and YFSETQ. With 0 bases removed from V and 0 bases from J, the gap between germline ends came to 9 bases. This CDR3 is built from 15 residues. In DNA, the CDR3 is TGCGCCAGCAGCTTGGGTGGGACACTGAACACTGAAGCTTTCTTT. Translated: CASSLGGTLNTEAFF.

This clonotype was observed at least ten times. The J gene is TRBJ1-1, the V gene TRBV2; tentative D call: TRBD1 (6 bases). This CDR3 spans 16 amino acids. V was cut by 4 bases and J by 1 base, with 16 bases left in between. Per the germline V gene, CDR1 is SNHLY and CDR2 is FYNNEI. CDR3: CASSGEQGRRNTEAFF. CDR3 bases: TGTGCCAGCAGTGGGGAGCAGGGGAGAAGGAACACTGAAGCTTTCTTT.

This clonotype was observed at least ten times. The gene calls are TRBV11-2 and TRBJ2-5; D unclear. The V and J ends lost 1 base and 5 bases respectively, with 11 bases between them. This CDR3 is built from 14 residues. Germline lookup yields CDR1 SGHAT and CDR2 FQNNGV. This CDR3 is CASSLAGARETQYF. Written as DNA, the CDR3 is TGTGCCAGCAGCTTAGCAGGAGCCCGGGAGACCCAGTACTTC.

This clonotype was picked up a small number of times. The chain uses TRBV5-6 and TRBJ2-1; D is undetermined. Germline CDR1 SGHDT, CDR2 YYEEEE. Trimming pared 3 bases from V and 2 bases from J, leaving 6 bases between. There are 13 residues in the CDR3. Written as DNA, the CDR3 is TGTGCCAGCAGCTCTAGGACCTACAATGAGCAGTTCTTC. It translates to CASSSRTYNEQFF. Variable domain in full (rest from reference TRBV5-6 and TRBJ2-1): DAGVTQSPTHLIKTRGQQVTLRCSPKSGHDTVSWYQQALGQGPQFIFQYYEEEERQRGNFPDRFSGHQFPNYSSELNVNALLLGDSALYLCASSSRTYNEQFFGPGTRLTVL.

This clonotype was detected ten times or more. The chain links TRBV7-8 to TRBJ2-1; 8 nucleotides agree with TRBD2. The CDR3 has 15 amino acids. In germline, CDR1 is SGHVS, CDR2 FQNEAQ. The V gene end was trimmed by 5 bases and the J gene end by 9 bases; junction bases not matched to a gene: 12. DNA of the CDR3: TGTGCCAGCAGCCAGCACGACGACGCGGGAGGTGAGCAGTTCTTC. Amino acids: CASSQHDDAGGEQFF.

This clonotype was counted many times. The chain has TRBV2 and TRBJ2-2; D unresolved. The CDR3 extends over 11 amino acids. Deletions cut 4 bases from V and 7 bases from J, with 4 bases between. Germline CDR1 and CDR2: SNHLY and FYNNEI. The CDR3 sequence is CASSGFGELFF. CDR3 DNA: TGTGCCAGCAGTGGTTTCGGGGAGCTGTTTTTT.